This T cell receptor beta chain is from a study of T cell repertoires in cytomegalovirus infection (dated by TCRdb to between 2018 and 2020). With respect to the entire study: Recently identified HLA-C-restricted CMV epitopes, whose presentation resists viral immunomodulation, were targeted by peptide stimulations together with well-studied HLA-B-restricted epitopes. Donor HLA type was relevant to the analysis, because carriage of CMV infection together with the matching HLA type was indicated by public TCR beta signatures. General study outcomes and caveats: In both this cohort and an independent roughly 330-donor cohort, the cumulative frequency of public TCR beta family members distinguished carriers of CMV infection plus the relevant HLA type. The ex vivo response was dominated by HLA-C-restricted CMV-specific TCR beta clonotypes, which also provided the single most frequent clonotype in two of eight donors.

The CDR3, from cysteine to phenylalanine, totals 14 residues. CDR3 DNA is the only sequence kept; it has 42 bases, read in frame from the first base. From a lookup of the germline V gene, CDR1 and CDR2 are SGHVS and FQNEAQ. Trimming removed 2 bases from V and 5 bases from J, leaving 12 bases between the germline ends. The treatment or condition label for this specimen denotes: in vitro stimulation with specific CMV peptide epitopes to enrich CMV-specific T cells. This sample was sequenced with an Illumina HiSeq 1500. TCRdb reanalyzed the raw reads on its own, using fastp at Q25 for trimming and MiXCR for clone calling, and kept in-frame beta chains. Rows are combined by CDR3 protein, so each entry shows the most common genes and DNA. The sample yields around 100,000 distinct CDR3 sequences; about 33% were counted once. The ten largest clonotypes hold around two fifths of the sample. This clonotype was observed a few times. What antigen it recognizes has not been identified. No base qualities exist here, and no much larger clone lies one base off it.

Sequenced here: CD8+ T cells from cultured PBMCs, sampled from culture after CMV antigen stimulation. The chain employs TRBV7-8 and TRBJ2-5, with the D gene not clear enough to name. The clonotype originates from a human donor in good health (CMV status not recorded). Some clones in this sample may be carry-over from other donors' samples. The CDR3 region has the sequence CASSLFYAGETQYF. The DNA sequence follows: TGTGCCAGCAGCTTATTTTACGCCGGCGAGACCCAGTACTTC.